This TCR beta chain is drawn from a study of T cells in localized non-small cell lung cancer. Data came from immunoSEQ multiplex PCR; TCRdb stores just in-frame clones and leaves some out. The table shows 30,000 to 40,000 clones, with approximately 90% occurring only once. Study-wide findings and caveats: A single tumor region was sequenced, leaving heterogeneity possible. Compared with tumor, uninvolved adjacent lung displayed greater T cell clonality, ranking highest overall.

A word on this clone: Its antigen is undetermined.

The specimen comprised peripheral blood mononuclear cells, sampled before any cancer treatment. The source of this sequence is a male donor older than 55 with stage II lung adenocarcinoma.

Here the CDR3 DNA reads TGTGCCACCAGCAGAGCCATCCAAGAGACCCAGTACTTC. Translated, it gives CATSRAIQETQYF. The chain joins TRBV15 to TRBJ2-5; D is unresolved. The CDR3 runs to 13 residues. V lost 1 base and J 1 base, leaving 4 bases between the germline ends. CDR1 is LNHNV and CDR2 is YYDKDF in the germline V gene (reference sequence).